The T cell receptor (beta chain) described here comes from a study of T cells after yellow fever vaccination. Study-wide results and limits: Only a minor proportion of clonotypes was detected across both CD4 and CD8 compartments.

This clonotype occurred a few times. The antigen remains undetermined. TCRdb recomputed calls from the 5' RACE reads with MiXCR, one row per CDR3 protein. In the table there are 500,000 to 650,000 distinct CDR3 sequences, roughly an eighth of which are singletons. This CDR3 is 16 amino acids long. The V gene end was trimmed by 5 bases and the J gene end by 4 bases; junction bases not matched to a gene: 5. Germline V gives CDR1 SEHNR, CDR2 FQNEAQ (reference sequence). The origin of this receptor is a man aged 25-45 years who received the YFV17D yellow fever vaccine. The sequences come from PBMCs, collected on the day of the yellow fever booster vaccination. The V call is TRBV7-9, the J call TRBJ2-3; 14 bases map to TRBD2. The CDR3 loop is CASSTGTSGRSDTQYF. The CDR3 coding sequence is TGTGCCAGCAGCACCGGGACTAGCGGGAGATCAGATACGCAGTATTTT.